This T cell receptor (beta chain) originates from a study of T cells in Graves' hyperthyroidism and ophthalmopathy. Amplified regions were TCR beta CDR3 sequences from RNA transcripts. With the HTBI primer set, the TCR CDR3 went through a first round of RT-PCR. TCRdb itself ran the multiplex PCR reads through MiXCR, one entry per CDR3 protein. The profile shows about 350,000 distinct CDR3 sequences, 15% to 20% of them singletons. The ends lost 2 bases at V and 4 bases at J; junction bases unmatched: 3. Germline-derived CDR1 and CDR2 are LGHNA and YSLEER. The CDR3 is 16 residues long. Ophthalmopathy patients all had a Clinical Activity Score of at least 3, a NOSPECS grade of at least 4 and disease under 3 months old.

The sequencing sample was made of blood. V is TRBV4-3 and J is TRBJ2-2, with 11 bases aligning to TRBD2. This clonotype was sampled from a woman aged 40 to 50 with Graves' ophthalmopathy. The CDR3 DNA follows: TGCGCCAGCAGCCAACTAGCGGGAGGCAGCACCGGGGAGCTGTTTTTT. Protein: CASSQLAGGSTGELFF.